Listed here are 12 T cell receptor beta chains from one sample, sequenced in a study of graft-versus-host responses after intestinal transplantation. Their antigen targets remain unknown. Some clones are missing from TCRdb's copy, which holds only in-frame ones; the method was immunoSEQ multiplex PCR. This repertoire shows under 150,000 clones, about 93% found once; its top ten account for around 0.12%. The source was unstimulated CD4+ T cells sorted from spleen or lymph node cells, collected before intestinal transplant. These receptors were taken from a human donor who received an intestinal transplant.

The chain joins TRBV29-1 to TRBJ2-1, with 14 bases lining up with TRBD2. V lost 6 bases to trimming and J lost 15 bases; unmatched junction nucleotides: 10. The V gene's germline CDR1 is SQVTM and CDR2 ANQGSEA. This CDR3 is built from 13 residues. The CDR3 nucleotides are TGCAGCGTCGAGGGACTAGCGGGAGCAGAGAGGTTCTTC. Amino acid sequence: CSVEGLAGAERFF.

The chain couples TRBV18 to TRBJ2-3, with a tentative D call TRBD2 (6 bases). This CDR3 is 13 amino acids long. Germline loops: CDR1 KGHSH, CDR2 LQKENI. The V and J ends lost 3 bases and 4 bases respectively, with 8 bases between them. CDR3 nucleotides: TGTGCCAGCTCACCGGGCGGGGCAGATACGCAGTATTTT. Protein sequence: CASSPGGADTQYF. Based on the CDR3 plus reference TRBV18 and TRBJ2-3, the full variable domain is NAGVMQNPRHLVRRRGQEARLRCSPMKGHSHVYWYRQLPEEGLKFMVYLQKENIIDESGMPKERFSAEFPKEGPSILRIQQVVRGDSAAYFCASSPGGADTQYFGPGTRLTVL.

This chain uses TRBV19 with TRBJ2-7, with 7 nucleotides matching TRBD2. Germline CDR1 reads LNHDA; CDR2 reads SQIVND (reference sequence). The CDR3 consists of 14 residues. J lost 1 base, V lost 1 base, and 1 base had no gene match. CDR3 amino acids: CASSIASGSYEQYF. Written as DNA, the CDR3 is TGTGCCAGTAGTATAGCTAGCGGTTCCTACGAGCAGTACTTC.

This chain connects TRBV4-1 to TRBJ1-5, with no clear D. The CDR3 sequence is 18 residues long. The germline V gene has CDR1 MGHRA and CDR2 YSYEKL. V gave up 4 bases and J gave up 9 bases, with 28 bases separating them. As DNA, the CDR3 is TGCGCCAGCAGCCCATCCTACACCCCGATACAAGGCCAAAGGCCCCAGCATTTT. It codes for CASSPSYTPIQGQRPQHF.

The chain carries TRBV9 and TRBJ1-2; a weak D match, TRBD1 (5 bases). The V gene's germline CDR1 is SGDLS and CDR2 YYNGEE. The CDR3 is made up of 13 amino acids. V shed 4 bases and J shed 6 bases, with 13 bases lying between them. CDR3 nucleotides: TGTGCCAGCAGCCGTAGGGGTGGGGATGGCTACACCTTC. Translated: CASSRRGGDGYTF. The whole variable domain, filled in from reference TRBV9 and TRBJ1-2, reads DSGVTQTPKHLITATGQRVTLRCSPRSGDLSVYWYQQSLDQGLQFLIQYYNGEERAKGNILERFSAQQFPDLHSELNLSSLELGDSALYFCASSRRGGDGYTFGSGTRLTVV.

Details on this clone: At one boundary the junction diverges from the germline segment, which might be a read error. The V and J genes are TRBV7-8 and TRBJ2-3, with 8 bases fitting TRBD1. This CDR3 has 12 amino acids. The germline V gene encodes CDR1 SGHVS and CDR2 FQNEAQ. The CDR3 spells CASSSRQGRYMF. As DNA, the CDR3 is TGTGCCAGCAGCTCTAGACAGGGGAGGTATATGTTT.

The chain combines TRBV9 with TRBJ1-2; no clear D gene. Germline V gene lookup returns CDR1 SGDLS and CDR2 YYNGEE. CDR3 length: 13 amino acids. V was shortened by 0 bases and J by 2 bases, with 5 bases between the two germline ends. CDR3 loop: CASSVVGNYGYTF. In DNA form, the CDR3 reads TGTGCCAGCAGCGTAGTAGGGAACTATGGCTACACCTTC.

In the case of this clone: At one boundary the junction diverges from the germline segment, which might be a read error. The rearrangement joins TRBV5-1 to TRBJ1-4; D ambiguous. The germline V gene encodes CDR1 SGHRS and CDR2 YFSETQ. This CDR3 is 13 amino acids long. The CDR3: CASSLATNEKLFF. The CDR3 DNA reads TGCGCCAGCAGTTTGGCAACTAATGAAAAACTGTTTTTT.

This clone was counted a single time. The chain joins TRBV6-1 to TRBJ1-5; D uncertain. Germline CDR1 reads MNHNS; CDR2 reads SASEGT. Trimming shortened V by 5 bases and J by 1 base, and 12 bases separated the two germline ends. The CDR3 runs to 15 residues. The CDR3 here is CASSLDPRSNQPQHF. In DNA, the CDR3 is TGTGCCAGCAGTCTCGACCCGAGGAGCAATCAGCCCCAGCATTTT.

The rearrangement joins TRBV5-1 to TRBJ2-7; TRBD2 matches at 10 bases. CDR3 length: 15 amino acids. With V trimmed by 0 bases and J by 3 bases, 3 bases remained unmatched. Germline V gene data show CDR1 as SGHRS and CDR2 as YFSETQ. Here the CDR3 reads CASSLASSGSYEQYF. CDR3 DNA sequence: TGCGCCAGCAGCTTGGCATCTAGCGGGAGCTACGAGCAGTACTTC.

V is TRBV6-5 and J is TRBJ2-1; TRBD2 is a possible D gene (6 bases). V was shortened by 4 bases and J by 8 bases, with 15 bases between the two germline ends. The CDR3 is 14 residues long. Germline V gene lookup returns CDR1 MNHEY and CDR2 SVGAGI. CDR3 sequence reads: CASSSEGPPDEQFF. The CDR3 nucleotides are TGTGCCAGCAGTTCGGAGGGCCCGCCCGATGAGCAGTTCTTC.

This sequence joins TRBV7-3 and TRBJ2-5; D unresolved. This CDR3 has 13 amino acids. Trimming removed 1 base at V and 5 bases at J, with 8 bases between. Germline loops: CDR1 SGHTA, CDR2 FQGTGA. This chain's CDR3 is CASSLRLRETQYF. The CDR3 DNA follows: TGTGCCAGCAGCTTAAGACTTCGGGAGACCCAGTACTTC.